The sample holds a few counts of the clone carrying this T cell receptor (beta chain). Its antigen is not known. This record comes from a study of cytomegalovirus exposure and HLA in healthy donors. Study-wide results and caveats: Most subjects' HLA-A and HLA-B alleles were reportedly predicted from TCR beta sequences. Some V segments, TRBV6-2 and TRBV6-3 among them, were indistinguishable and were therefore excluded.

The PCR ran on 60 Vbeta and 13 Jbeta primers. Method: immunoSEQ multiplex PCR; TCRdb's copy keeps in-frame clones and lacks some. Of around 80,000 clones listed, more than 60% are singletons. The CDR3 is 14 residues long. CDR1 LNHDA and CDR2 SQIVND come from the germline V gene (reference sequence). The V and J ends lost 3 bases and 2 bases respectively, with 8 bases between them. The chain is built from TRBV19 and TRBJ2-1; D is ambiguous. The sequence was collected from a man aged 35 to 55 in good health and CMV-seronegative. The sequencing sample was made of PBMCs. The DNA for the CDR3 is TGTGCCAGTAGTATTGGCCTTACCTACAATGAGCAGTTCTTC. Translation: CASSIGLTYNEQFF.